The 11 T cell receptor beta chains given below trace back to one sample, sequenced in a study of control samples from healthy donors and cancer patients. Here immunoSEQ multiplex PCR was the method, and the copy in TCRdb shows in-frame clones only, minus some. The sample comprises tens of thousands of clones, 92% of which are singletons, and about 1.7% rests with the top ten. The source material was PBMCs. The receptors were sampled from a man between 35 and 55 years old with colorectal cancer.

The CDR3 loop is CASSADPSAGAEAFF. The DNA of the CDR3 is TGTGCCAGCAGCGCAGACCCGTCGGCGGGGGCGGAGGCTTTCTTT. The chain joins TRBV9 to TRBJ1-1; a weak D match, TRBD1 (6 bases). V dropped 3 bases and J dropped 11 bases, with 23 bases sitting between them. CDR3 length equals 15 residues. CDR1 and CDR2 from the germline V gene are SGDLS and YYNGEE.

A remark on this clone: The sample contains more than one DNA sequence encoding this CDR3. This chain links TRBV6-2 or TRBV6-3 with TRBJ2-4; a weak D match, TRBD1 (5 bases). V was clipped by 5 bases and J by 6 bases, with 20 bases between them. Per the germline V gene, CDR1 is MNHEY and CDR2 is SVGEGT. The CDR3 extends over 16 amino acids. CDR3 bases: TGTGCCAGCAGTGACCCAGGTGCACCGACAGCAAACATTCAGTACTTC. This sequence encodes CASSDPGAPTANIQYF.

V and J are TRBV5-1 and TRBJ1-1; possible D gene TRBD1, 5 bases. The CDR3 has 12 residues. Between the trimmed V and J ends, which lost 4 bases and 4 bases, there was a span of 8 bases. Germline CDR1 is SGHRS and CDR2 is YFSETQ. DNA of the CDR3: TGCGCCAGCAGCGCAGGGTTCACTGAAGCTTTCTTT. It encodes CASSAGFTEAFF. Full variable domain (missing parts from reference TRBV5-1 and TRBJ1-1): KAGVTQTPRYLIKTRGQQVTLSCSPISGHRSVSWYQQTPGQGLQFLFEYFSETQRNKGNFPGRFSGRQFSNSRSEMNVSTLELGDSALYLCASSAGFTEAFFGQGTRLTVV.

This sequence joins TRBV5-1 and TRBJ2-1; 7 bases align to TRBD2. Trimming cost V 7 bases and J 3 bases; bases outside gene matches: 10. The CDR3 has 15 residues. In germline, CDR1 is SGHRS, CDR2 YFSETQ. CDR3 DNA sequence: TGCGCCAGCTCGCAGGCGGGCGGGGGCTACAATGAGCAGTTCTTC. Translation: CASSQAGGGYNEQFF.

V usage is TRBV28 and J usage is TRBJ1-4; D ambiguous. The CDR3 contains 14 residues. The V gene's germline CDR1 is MDHEN and CDR2 SYDVKM. The germline V and J ends were trimmed by 1 base and 4 bases, with 7 bases remaining between them. CDR3 region: CASSLSNLNEKLFF. CDR3 sequence (DNA): TGTGCCAGCAGTTTATCGAACCTTAATGAAAAACTGTTTTTT.

This clone has only one observation. V usage is TRBV3-1 (or the pseudogene TRBV3-2) and J usage is TRBJ1-1; D uncertain. Between the trimmed V and J ends, which lost 8 bases and 4 bases, there was a span of 14 bases. CDR3 length: 13 residues. The germline V gene has CDR1 LGHDT and CDR2 YNNKEL (reference sequence). The CDR3 DNA reads TGTGCCAGCCGAAGGAGCTCAGGCACTGAAGCTTTCTTT. Translating it yields CASRRSSGTEAFF.

The chain couples TRBV5-4 to TRBJ1-1; D is unclear. CDR3 length: 16 amino acids. V lost 2 bases and J 3 bases, leaving 17 bases between the germline ends. Per the germline V gene, CDR1 is SGHNT and CDR2 is YYREEE (reference sequence). Here the CDR3 reads CASSFTLRGRDTEAFF. The CDR3 bases are TGTGCCAGCAGCTTCACCCTTCGGGGAAGGGACACTGAAGCTTTCTTT. Full variable domain (missing parts from reference TRBV5-4 and TRBJ1-1): ETGVTQSPTHLIKTRGQQVTLRCSSQSGHNTVSWYQQALGQGPQFIFQYYREEENGRGNFPPRFSGLQFPNYSSELNVNALELDDSALYLCASSFTLRGRDTEAFFGQGTRLTVV.

V usage is TRBV18 and J usage is TRBJ2-3; D not resolved. The V end was cut by 6 bases, the J end by 0 bases, with 10 bases between. Germline loops: CDR1 KGHSH, CDR2 LQKENI. This CDR3 is built from 14 residues. In nucleotides, the CDR3 is TGTGCCAGCTCGCAACAAACTAGCACAGATACGCAGTATTTT. Protein product: CASSQQTSTDTQYF.

The V and J genes are TRBV5-6 and TRBJ2-7; 7 bases align to TRBD1. Unmatched junction bases numbered 11, after V lost 5 bases and J lost 3 bases. This CDR3 is built from 15 residues. Germline V gene lookup returns CDR1 SGHDT and CDR2 YYEEEE. CDR3 coding DNA: TGTGCCAGCAGTCCGGGACAGCTACTATTCTACGAGCAGTACTTC. It encodes CASSPGQLLFYEQYF.

The rearrangement links TRBV27 to TRBJ2-7; 9 positions agree with TRBD1. The CDR3 sequence is 16 residues long. Germline CDR1 and CDR2: MNHEY and SMNVEV (reference sequence). With V trimmed by 5 bases and J by 0 bases, 8 bases remained unmatched. The CDR3 spells CASSLKTGGGSYEQYF. The DNA of the CDR3 is TGTGCCAGCAGTCTGAAGACAGGGGGGGGCTCCTACGAGCAGTACTTC.

Here the CDR3 reads CASSLGRTGGYEQYF. DNA of the CDR3: TGTGCCAGCAGCTTAGGAAGGACAGGGGGCTACGAGCAGTACTTC. This chain joins TRBV11-3 and TRBJ2-7; TRBD1 matches 10 bases. CDR1 SGHNT and CDR2 YENEEA come from the germline V gene. Unmatched junction bases numbered 3, after V lost 1 base and J lost 3 bases. CDR3 length equals 15 residues. Full variable domain (remainder filled in from reference TRBV11-3 and TRBJ2-7): EAGVVQSPRYKIIEKKQPVAFWCNPISGHNTLYWYLQNLGQGPELLIRYENEEAVDDSQLPKDRFSAERLKGVDSTLKIQPAELGDSAVYLCASSLGRTGGYEQYFGPGTRLTVT.